Listed below are T cell receptor beta chains from one sample, sequenced in a study of T cell responses to AZD1222 COVID-19 vaccine. Measured with immunoSEQ multiplex PCR; TCRdb has only the in-frame clones, and not every one. Among fewer than 110,000 clones listed, approximately 84% were seen once. Sequencing was performed on peripheral blood, taken on day 0 of AZD1222 vaccination. These receptors originate from an adult in good health. Both conserved end residues are part of each CDR3. The D gene is left open where the match is weak.

>15|TRBJ2-2|TRBD2|TRBV9
CASSVGREGVGELFF
>15|TRBJ2-3|NA|TRBV19
CASSIGRTSTDTQYF
>17|TRBJ1-2|TRBD1|TRBV28
CASSGGAGGGIRDGYTF
>12|TRBJ2-1|NA|TRBV12-3/TRBV12-4
CASRPDGNEQFF
>15|TRBJ1-2|NA|TRBV19
CASSTPGRTIYGYTF
>16|TRBJ2-1|NA|TRBV9
CASSVAFSSSYNEQFF
>16|TRBJ1-5|TRBD1|TRBV28
CASSPQTGGNNQPQHF
>13|TRBJ1-1|NA|TRBV30
CACQRGADTEAFF
>15|TRBJ1-1|NA|TRBV10-3
CAISGGPPFPPEAFF
>16|TRBJ2-1|TRBD2|TRBV6-2/TRBV6-3
CASSSVPGRAGNEQFF
>14|TRBJ2-2|TRBD1|TRBV7-2
CASSPGTVAGELFF
>14|TRBJ2-1|TRBD2|TRBV7-8
CASNLAGLDNEQFF
>17|TRBJ1-6|TRBD1|TRBV19
CASQPARDRVGNSPLHF
>14|TRBJ2-7|NA|TRBV5-4
CASSQDLGGYEQYF
>14|TRBJ1-1|NA|TRBV5-4
CASSLQGMNTEAFF
>15|TRBJ1-5|NA|TRBV2
CASSELVGGNQPQHF
>16|TRBJ2-2|TRBD2|TRBV11-2
CASSFRSGSNTGELFF
>15|TRBJ1-6|TRBD1|TRBV19
CASSIGGQGGSPLHF
>14|TRBJ1-5|NA|TRBV19
CASTYVGTKDPQHF
>14|TRBJ2-3|NA|TRBV10-2
CASSEWRLTDTQYF
>14|TRBJ1-2|NA|TRBV5-1
CASSLEPQVVDYTF
>14|TRBJ2-7|NA|TRBV5-1
CASSLVPASYEQYF
>15|TRBJ2-5|NA|TRBV28
CASSAVGLGGETQYF
>15|TRBJ1-4|NA|TRBV28
CASSSPGAGAEKLFF
>15|TRBJ1-2|TRBD1|TRBV6-2/TRBV6-3
CASSSNRGDNYGYTF
>17|TRBJ2-1|TRBD2|TRBV14
CASSQTRLAAYHNEQFF
>15|TRBJ1-2|TRBD1|TRBV28
CASSFQGGAWYGYTF
>14|TRBJ2-7|NA|TRBV30
CAWSPPRGSYEQYF
>13|TRBJ2-1|NA|TRBV10-2
CASSRQEDSEQFF
>15|TRBJ2-2|NA|TRBV6-1
CASSDLGSLTGELFF
>17|TRBJ1-6|NA|TRBV18
CASSRNPLGGDNSPLHF
>12|TRBJ1-5|NA|TRBV27
CASSFNNQPQHF
>17|TRBJ1-5|NA|TRBV19
CASSIDPENLSNQPQHF
>13|TRBJ2-7|NA|TRBV7-9
CASSLTLGHEQYF
>15|TRBJ1-1|TRBD1|TRBV19
CASSTPAGGKTEAFF
>15|TRBJ1-2|TRBD1|TRBV5-1
CASSLVAQGADGYTF
>13|TRBJ2-1|NA|TRBV12-3/TRBV12-4
CASSLPGPPEQFF
>16|TRBJ1-1|NA|TRBV11-3
CASSLDRAGRNTEAFF
>14|TRBJ2-4|TRBD1|TRBV7-9
CASSPGQGQYIQYF